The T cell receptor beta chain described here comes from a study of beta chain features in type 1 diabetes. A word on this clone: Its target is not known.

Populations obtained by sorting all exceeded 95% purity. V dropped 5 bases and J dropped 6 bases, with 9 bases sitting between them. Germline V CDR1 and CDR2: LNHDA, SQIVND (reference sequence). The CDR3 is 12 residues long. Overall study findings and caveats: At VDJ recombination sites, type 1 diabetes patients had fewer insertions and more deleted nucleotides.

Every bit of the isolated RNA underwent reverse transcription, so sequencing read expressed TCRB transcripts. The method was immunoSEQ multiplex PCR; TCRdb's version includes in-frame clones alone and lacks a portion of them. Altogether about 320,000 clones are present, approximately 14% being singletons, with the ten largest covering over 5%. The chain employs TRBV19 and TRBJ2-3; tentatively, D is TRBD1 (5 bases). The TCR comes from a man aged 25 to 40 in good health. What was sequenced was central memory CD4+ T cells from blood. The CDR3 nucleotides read TGTGCCAGTAGTGCCTCAGGGGATACGCAGTATTTT. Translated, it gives CASSASGDTQYF.